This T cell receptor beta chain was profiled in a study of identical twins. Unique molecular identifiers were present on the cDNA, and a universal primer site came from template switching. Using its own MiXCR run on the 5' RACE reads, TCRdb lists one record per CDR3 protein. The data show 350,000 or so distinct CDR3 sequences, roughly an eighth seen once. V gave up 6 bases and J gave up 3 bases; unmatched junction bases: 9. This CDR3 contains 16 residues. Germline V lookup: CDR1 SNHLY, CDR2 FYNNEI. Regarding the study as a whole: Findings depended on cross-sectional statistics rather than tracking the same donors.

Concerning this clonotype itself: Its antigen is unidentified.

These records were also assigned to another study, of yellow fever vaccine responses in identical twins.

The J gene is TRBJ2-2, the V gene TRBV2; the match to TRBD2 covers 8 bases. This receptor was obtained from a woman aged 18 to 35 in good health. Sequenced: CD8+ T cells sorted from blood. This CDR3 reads CASRSLAGPDTGELFF. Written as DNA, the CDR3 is TGTGCCAGCAGATCCCTAGCGGGTCCGGACACCGGGGAGCTGTTTTTT.